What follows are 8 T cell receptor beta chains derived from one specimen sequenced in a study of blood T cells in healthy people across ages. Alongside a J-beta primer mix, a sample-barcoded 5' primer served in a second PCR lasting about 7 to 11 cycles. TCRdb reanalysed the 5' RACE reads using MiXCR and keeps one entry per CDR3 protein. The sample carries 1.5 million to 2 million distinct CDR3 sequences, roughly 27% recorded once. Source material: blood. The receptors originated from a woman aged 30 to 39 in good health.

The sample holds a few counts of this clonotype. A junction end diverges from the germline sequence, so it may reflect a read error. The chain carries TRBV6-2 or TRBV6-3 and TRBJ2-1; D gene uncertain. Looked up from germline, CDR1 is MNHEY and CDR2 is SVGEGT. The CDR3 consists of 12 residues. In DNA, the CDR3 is TGTGCCGGCAGTTATCGCCGGGATGAGCAGTTCTTC. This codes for CAGSYRRDEQFF.

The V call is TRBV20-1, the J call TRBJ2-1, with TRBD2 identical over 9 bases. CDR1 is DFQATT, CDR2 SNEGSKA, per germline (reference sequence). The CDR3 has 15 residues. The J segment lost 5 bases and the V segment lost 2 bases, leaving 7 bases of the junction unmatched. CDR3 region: CSARTRASGNNEQFF. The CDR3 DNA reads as TGCAGTGCTAGAACCAGGGCTAGCGGGAACAATGAGCAGTTCTTC.

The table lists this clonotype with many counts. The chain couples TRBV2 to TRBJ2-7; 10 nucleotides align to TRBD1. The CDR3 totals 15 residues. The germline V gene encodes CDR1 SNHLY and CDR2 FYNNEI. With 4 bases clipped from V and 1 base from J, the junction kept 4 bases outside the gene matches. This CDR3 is CASSVDRGASYEQYF. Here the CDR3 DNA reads TGTGCCAGCAGTGTGGACAGGGGGGCTTCCTACGAGCAGTACTTC.

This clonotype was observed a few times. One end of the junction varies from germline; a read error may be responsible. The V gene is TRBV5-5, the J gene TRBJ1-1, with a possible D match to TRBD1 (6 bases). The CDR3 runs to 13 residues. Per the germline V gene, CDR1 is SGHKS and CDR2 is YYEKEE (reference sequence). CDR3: CANSLDSTTEAFF. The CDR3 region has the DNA TGTGCCAACAGCCTGGACAGTACCACTGAAGCTTTCTTT.

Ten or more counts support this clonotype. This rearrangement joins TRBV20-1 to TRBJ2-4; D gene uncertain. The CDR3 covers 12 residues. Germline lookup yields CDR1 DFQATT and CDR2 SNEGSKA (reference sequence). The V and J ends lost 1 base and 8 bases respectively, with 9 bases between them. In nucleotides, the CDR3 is TGCAGTGCTAGAGGGGCCCCGGACATTCAGTACTTC. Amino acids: CSARGAPDIQYF.

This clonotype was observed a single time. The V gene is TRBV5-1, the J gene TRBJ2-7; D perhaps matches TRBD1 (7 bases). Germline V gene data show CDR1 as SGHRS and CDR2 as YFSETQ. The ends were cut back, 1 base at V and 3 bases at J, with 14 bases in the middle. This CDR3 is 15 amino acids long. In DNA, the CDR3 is TGCGCCAGCAGCTTGACAGGGGCGGGGTACTACGAGCAGTACTTC. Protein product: CASSLTGAGYYEQYF.

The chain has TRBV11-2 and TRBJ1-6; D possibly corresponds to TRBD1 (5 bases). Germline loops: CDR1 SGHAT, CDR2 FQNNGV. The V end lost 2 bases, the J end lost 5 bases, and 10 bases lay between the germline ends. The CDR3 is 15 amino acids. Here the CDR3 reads CASSLQRQNNSPLHF. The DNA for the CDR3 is TGTGCCAGCAGCTTACAGAGACAGAATAATTCACCCCTCCACTTT.

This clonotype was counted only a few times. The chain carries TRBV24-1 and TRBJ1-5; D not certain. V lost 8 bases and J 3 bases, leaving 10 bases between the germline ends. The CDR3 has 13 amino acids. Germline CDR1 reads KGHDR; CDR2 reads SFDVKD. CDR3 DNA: TGTGCCACCAAGGAACAATCCAATCAGCCCCAGCATTTT. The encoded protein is CATKEQSNQPQHF.